The sequence of this T cell receptor beta chain was determined in a study of blood T cell repertoires in COVID-19. Study-level background: Samples representing acute and convalescent COVID-19 were sourced from the United States, Italy and Spain. The analysed material was cDNA or gDNA that came from T cells, B-cell-depleted T cells, or PBMCs.

Methods used by the authors: The authors estimated nucleated cell counts from reference gene primer amplification. TCRdb keeps only in-frame clones here, not all; method: immunoSEQ multiplex PCR. V and J calls and clone size come straight from that table; D and trimming were deduced from the DNA. The sample yields 56,000 or so clones, 70% to 85% seen once. CDR3 length equals 16 residues. Germline CDR1 is SNHLY and CDR2 is FYNNEI. V was pared by 5 bases and J by 2 bases, with 6 bases of the junction left unmatched. The source of this sequence is a woman in her seventies with acute or convalescent COVID-19. Sequencing was performed on peripheral blood. The chain has TRBV2 and TRBJ2-2; 9 positions match TRBD2. CDR3 loop: CASSREGLANTGELFF. Here the CDR3 DNA reads TGTGCCAGCAGTAGGGAGGGACTAGCAAACACCGGGGAGCTGTTTTTT.